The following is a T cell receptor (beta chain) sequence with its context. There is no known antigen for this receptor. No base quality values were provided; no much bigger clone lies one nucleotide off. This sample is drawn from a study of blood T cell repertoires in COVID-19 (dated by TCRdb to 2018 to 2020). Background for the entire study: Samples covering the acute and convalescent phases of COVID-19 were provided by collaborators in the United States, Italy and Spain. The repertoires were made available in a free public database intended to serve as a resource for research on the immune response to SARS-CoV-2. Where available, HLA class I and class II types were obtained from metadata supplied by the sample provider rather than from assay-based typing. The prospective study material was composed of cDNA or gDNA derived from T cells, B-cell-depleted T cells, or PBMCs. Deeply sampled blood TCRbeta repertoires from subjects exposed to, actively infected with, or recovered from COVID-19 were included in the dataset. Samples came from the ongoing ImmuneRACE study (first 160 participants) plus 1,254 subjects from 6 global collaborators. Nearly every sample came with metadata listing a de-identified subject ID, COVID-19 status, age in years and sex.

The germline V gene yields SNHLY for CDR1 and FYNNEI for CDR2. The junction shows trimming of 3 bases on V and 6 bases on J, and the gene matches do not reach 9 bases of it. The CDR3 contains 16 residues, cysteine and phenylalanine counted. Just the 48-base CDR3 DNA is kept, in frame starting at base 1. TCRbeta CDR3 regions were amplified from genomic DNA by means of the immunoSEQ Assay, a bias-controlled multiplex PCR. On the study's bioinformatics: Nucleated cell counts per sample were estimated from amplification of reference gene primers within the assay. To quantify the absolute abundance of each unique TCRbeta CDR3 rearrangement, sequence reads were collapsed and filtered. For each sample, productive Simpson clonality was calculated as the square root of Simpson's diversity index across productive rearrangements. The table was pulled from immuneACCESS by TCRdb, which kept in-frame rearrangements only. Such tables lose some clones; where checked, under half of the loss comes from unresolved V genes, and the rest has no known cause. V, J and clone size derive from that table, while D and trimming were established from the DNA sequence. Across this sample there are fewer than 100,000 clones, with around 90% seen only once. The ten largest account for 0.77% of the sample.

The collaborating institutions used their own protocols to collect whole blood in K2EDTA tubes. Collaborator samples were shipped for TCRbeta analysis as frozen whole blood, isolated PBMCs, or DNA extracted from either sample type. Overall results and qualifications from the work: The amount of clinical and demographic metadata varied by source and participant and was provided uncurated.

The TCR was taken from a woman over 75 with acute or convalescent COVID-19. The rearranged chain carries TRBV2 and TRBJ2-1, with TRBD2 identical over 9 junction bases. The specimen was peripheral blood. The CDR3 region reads CASSERVAGALNEQFF. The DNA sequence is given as TGTGCCAGCAGTGAGCGGGTAGCGGGAGCTCTCAATGAGCAGTTCTTC.